This T cell receptor beta chain was documented in a study of blood T cell repertoires in COVID-19. The data were produced by immunoSEQ multiplex PCR, yet TCRdb's version contains in-frame clones alone and is incomplete. Of about 440,000 clones in the sample, approximately 90% were seen once. The CDR3 has 16 amino acids. V dropped 4 bases and J dropped 0; count of bases not matched to a gene: 5. Germline V gene lookup returns CDR1 SGDLS and CDR2 YYNGEE. The chain recombines TRBV9 with TRBJ2-2; 8 nucleotides line up with TRBD1. The material sequenced was peripheral blood. This TCR was sampled from a woman in her twenties or thirties with acute or convalescent COVID-19. This CDR3 is CASSQRGQANTGELFF. The CDR3 bases are TGTGCCAGCAGCCAACGGGGACAGGCGAACACCGGGGAGCTGTTTTTT.